The rows below give T cell receptor beta chains drawn from one sample of a study of CD4 T cells in relation to SARS-CoV-2 and coronaviruses. Profiled with immunoSEQ multiplex PCR; TCRdb holds only in-frame clones, not every one. The sample yields 60,000 to 80,000 clones, 80% to 90% seen once. Sequenced sample: memory CD4+ T cells from PBMCs. The receptors here all came from a human donor in good health. Both conserved end residues are part of each CDR3. Fields, in order: V gene, clone size, D gene, J gene, CDR3 length, CDR3 protein, CDR3 DNA. The D gene is left open where the match is weak. A row's size may be missing; if present it is once, few, many or a size class.

TRBV10-3	.	TRBD2	TRBJ2-2	17	CAISEFGGGPNTGELFF	TGTGCCATCAGTGAGTTTGGCGGGGGTCCGAACACCGGGGAGCTGTTTTTT
TRBV5-6	.	TRBD1	TRBJ2-1	15	CASSLVGQGWNEQFF	TGTGCCAGCAGCTTGGTGGGACAGGGGTGGAATGAGCAGTTCTTC
TRBV20-1	.	.	TRBJ2-4	14	CSASHREGKNIQYF	TGCAGTGCTAGTCACAGGGAGGGCAAAAACATTCAGTACTTC
TRBV18	.	.	TRBJ1-5	16	CASSPQGPLSNQPQHF	TGTGCCAGCTCACCACAGGGTCCCCTAAGCAATCAGCCCCAGCATTTT
TRBV5-1	.	TRBD1	TRBJ1-5	15	CASSKGQGMDQPQHF	TGCGCCAGCAGCAAGGGACAGGGTATGGATCAGCCCCAGCATTTT
TRBV19	few	TRBD1	TRBJ1-5	17	CASSRRDSFYSNQPQHF	TGTGCCAGTAGTAGGCGGGACAGTTTTTATAGCAATCAGCCCCAGCATTTT
TRBV5-1	.	TRBD1	TRBJ2-2	16	CASSSRQGGSTGELFF	TGCGCCAGCAGCTCAAGACAGGGGGGTAGCACCGGGGAGCTGTTTTTT
TRBV19	few	TRBD1	TRBJ1-5	14	CASSQDRGFQPQHF	TGTGCCAGTAGCCAGGACAGGGGTTTTCAGCCCCAGCATTTT
TRBV30	.	TRBD1	TRBJ1-1	17	CAWSPTGGVFENTEAFF	TGTGCCTGGAGCCCGACAGGGGGAGTTTTCGAGAACACTGAAGCTTTCTTT
TRBV7-8	once	TRBD1	TRBJ2-3	16	CASSQNRDRTADTQYF	TGTGCCAGCAGCCAGAACCGGGACAGGACCGCAGATACGCAGTATTTT
TRBV18	.	.	TRBJ2-5	13	CASSTGFGETQYF	TGTGCCAGCTCAACGGGATTCGGAGAGACCCAGTACTTC
TRBV27	once	.	TRBJ2-5	16	CASSLVPRGAQETQYF	TGTGCCAGCAGTTTAGTCCCCAGGGGGGCCCAAGAGACCCAGTACTTC
TRBV28	.	.	TRBJ2-1	12	CASSLSRNEQFF	TGTGCCAGCAGTTTATCACGCAATGAGCAGTTCTTC
TRBV18	once	TRBD1	TRBJ2-4	15	CASSPGTGDGNIQYF	TGTGCCAGCTCACCAGGGACAGGGGACGGAAACATTCAGTACTTC
TRBV7-9	.	.	TRBJ1-2	12	CASSADLYGYTF	TGTGCCAGCAGCGCGGATCTCTATGGCTACACCTTC
TRBV3-1/TRBV3-2	.	.	TRBJ1-5	15	CASSFGSDTYQPQHF	TGTGCCAGCAGCTTCGGTAGTGACACCTATCAGCCCCAGCATTTT
TRBV6-5	.	.	TRBJ2-5	15	CASSKNGLREETQYF	TGTGCCAGCAGTAAAAACGGTTTGCGGGAAGAGACCCAGTACTTC
TRBV7-2	.	TRBD1	TRBJ2-2	16	CASSLLGQGKDGELFF	TGTGCCAGCAGCTTGTTGGGACAGGGGAAGGACGGGGAGCTGTTTTTT
TRBV2	.	.	TRBJ2-5	14	CASSEFAGDETQYF	TGTGCCAGCAGTGAATTCGCGGGTGACGAGACCCAGTACTTC
TRBV24-1	.	TRBD1	TRBJ1-2	12	CATRGTGDGYTF	TGTGCCACCAGAGGGACAGGGGATGGCTACACCTTC
TRBV10-3	.	TRBD2	TRBJ2-1	14	CAIKAGAEIDEQFF	TGTGCCATCAAAGCGGGGGCCGAGATCGATGAGCAGTTCTTC
TRBV9	.	.	TRBJ2-5	14	CASSGDRYQETQYF	TGTGCCAGCAGCGGCGATAGGTACCAAGAGACCCAGTACTTC
TRBV5-1	.	.	TRBJ1-1	12	CASSPREGEAFF	TGCGCCAGCAGCCCCCGCGAGGGGGAAGCTTTCTTT
TRBV29-1	.	TRBD2	TRBJ2-7	13	CSALPGLGYEQYF	TGCAGCGCACTGCCGGGACTAGGCTACGAGCAGTACTTC
TRBV5-4	.	TRBD1	TRBJ1-1	16	CASSSGGTGALVAAFF	TGTGCCAGCAGCAGCGGAGGGACAGGGGCCCTGGTGGCCGCTTTCTTT
TRBV7-9	few	.	TRBJ1-1	13	CASSLVLGTEAFF	TGTGCCAGCAGCTTAGTTTTAGGAACTGAAGCTTTCTTT
TRBV5-1	.	.	TRBJ2-2	15	CASSQLDGRTGELFF	TGCGCCAGCAGCCAACTAGATGGGCGCACCGGGGAGCTGTTTTTT
TRBV20-1	.	.	TRBJ2-1	11	CSATGGDEQFF	TGCAGTGCCACGGGGGGCGATGAGCAGTTCTTC
TRBV7-2	.	.	TRBJ1-3	14	CASSLGLTGNTIYF	TGTGCCAGCAGCTTAGGACTAACTGGAAACACCATATATTTT
TRBV7-8	once	.	TRBJ1-1	13	CASSLVVNTEAFF	TGTGCCAGCAGCTTAGTCGTTAACACTGAAGCTTTCTTT
TRBV6-2/TRBV6-3	.	TRBD2	TRBJ2-3	16	CASSPARTSGGHTQYF	TGTGCCAGCAGCCCTGCGCGGACTAGCGGGGGCCATACGCAGTATTTT
TRBV6-5	.	TRBD1	TRBJ2-2	15	CASRKDRGDTGELFF	TGTGCCAGCAGGAAGGACAGGGGGGACACCGGGGAGCTGTTTTTT
TRBV24-1	.	TRBD1	TRBJ2-1	14	CATRQGGSYNEQFF	TGTGCCACCAGACAGGGGGGCTCCTACAATGAGCAGTTCTTC
TRBV24-1	.	TRBD2	TRBJ2-2	15	CATIGTGGDTGELFF	TGTGCCACCATTGGTACCGGGGGGGACACCGGGGAGCTGTTTTTT
TRBV7-2	.	TRBD1	TRBJ1-2	17	CASSPKGQASPHYGYTF	TGTGCCAGCAGCCCGAAGGGACAGGCTTCCCCCCACTATGGCTACACCTTC
TRBV7-2	.	.	TRBJ2-2	13	CASSPGTIGELFF	TGTGCCAGCAGCCCTGGGACAATCGGGGAGCTGTTTTTT
TRBV7-9	few	.	TRBJ2-7	14	CASSLSFGYYEQYF	TGTGCCAGCAGCTTATCCTTCGGATACTACGAGCAGTACTTC
TRBV5-1	.	.	TRBJ2-7	13	CASSLGRAYEQYF	TGCGCCAGCAGCTTGGGCCGCGCCTACGAGCAGTACTTC
TRBV3-1/TRBV3-2	.	TRBD2	TRBJ2-7	16	CASSQTSSGSTYEQYF	TGTGCCAGCAGCCAAACTTCTAGCGGGTCAACCTACGAGCAGTACTTC
TRBV5-1	.	TRBD2	TRBJ2-7	14	CASSWTSGEYEQYF	TGCGCCAGCAGCTGGACTAGCGGCGAATACGAGCAGTACTTC
TRBV18	.	.	TRBJ2-7	15	CASSPFRNGDNEQYF	TGTGCCAGCTCACCATTTAGGAACGGGGACAACGAGCAGTACTTC
TRBV29-1	.	TRBD2	TRBJ2-5	13	CSVRRASGETQYF	TGCAGCGTCCGACGGGCTAGCGGAGAGACCCAGTACTTC
TRBV24-1	.	.	TRBJ1-2	14	CATSEPAGSRPYTF	TGTGCCACCAGTGAACCGGCCGGGTCTCGGCCCTACACCTTC
TRBV27	.	.	TRBJ1-2	13	CASSFSGDYGYTF	TGTGCCAGCAGTTTTTCAGGGGACTATGGCTACACCTTC
TRBV5-1	.	.	TRBJ1-1	13	CASAPGILTEAFF	TGCGCCAGCGCCCCGGGAATTCTCACTGAAGCTTTCTTT
TRBV1	.	.	TRBJ1-1	13	CTSSQDGTDEAFF	TGCACCAGCAGCCAAGATGGGACGGATGAAGCTTTCTTT
TRBV5-4	.	.	TRBJ1-1	14	CASSLDTGETEAFF	TGTGCCAGCAGCTTGGATACGGGGGAAACTGAAGCTTTCTTT